A selection of T cell receptor beta chains follows, all from one sample in a study of PD-1 blockade in mismatch repair-deficient tumors. Sequencing used immunoSEQ multiplex PCR; TCRdb keeps in-frame clones, though not all of them. Of roughly 130,000 clones in the sample, 88% are singletons; the top ten hold about an eighth. The specimen was peripheral blood, collected roughly 67 weeks after starting pembrolizumab. Every receptor here comes from an adult with mismatch repair-deficient cancer. CDR3s include the opening cysteine and the closing phenylalanine or tryptophan. Each record gives: V gene, J gene, CDR3 length, clone size, CDR3 protein. Expanded clones get a size class; other rows say once, few or many, or leave the size out.

V: TRBV9; J: TRBJ2-5; length: 16; size: .; CDR3: CASSVYSQGAQETQYF
V: TRBV19; J: TRBJ2-7; length: 19; size: .; CDR3: CASSAAAPPRSGPSYEQYF
V: TRBV7-9; J: TRBJ2-5; length: 12; size: .; CDR3: CASPGPEETQYF
V: TRBV11-2; J: TRBJ2-7; length: 13; size: .; CDR3: CASSSREAYEQYF
V: TRBV28; J: TRBJ1-2; length: 12; size: .; CDR3: CASSLSGMGYTF
V: TRBV12-5; J: TRBJ2-7; length: 14; size: .; CDR3: CASGLGRLPYEQYF
V: TRBV14; J: TRBJ1-1; length: 11; size: .; CDR3: CASSLKGKAFF
V: TRBV2; J: TRBJ2-2; length: 16; size: .; CDR3: CASSEPPGELTGELFF
V: TRBV6-5; J: TRBJ2-7; length: 14; size: .; CDR3: CASRELTGSYEQYF
V: TRBV7-2; J: TRBJ2-1; length: 16; size: .; CDR3: CASSPTPPSSYNEQFF
V: TRBV4-3; J: TRBJ2-1; length: 16; size: .; CDR3: CASSPLDRGVYNEQFF
V: TRBV6-1; J: TRBJ2-7; length: 17; size: .; CDR3: CASSDWVGELYLYEQYF
V: TRBV30; J: TRBJ2-3; length: 14; size: .; CDR3: CAWISVAGTDTQYF
V: TRBV4-1; J: TRBJ2-7; length: 15; size: .; CDR3: CASSQDSRGVYEQYF
V: TRBV4-3; J: TRBJ2-7; length: 17; size: .; CDR3: CASSQDWGTGRTYEQYF
V: TRBV30; J: TRBJ1-1; length: 15; size: .; CDR3: CAWRQQGGLLVEAFF
V: TRBV7-9; J: TRBJ2-7; length: 13; size: .; CDR3: CASSWTPGDEQYF
V: TRBV11-2; J: TRBJ2-7; length: 15; size: .; CDR3: CASSFPPAGNYEQYF
V: TRBV13; J: TRBJ2-6; length: 16; size: .; CDR3: CASSWTGNSGANVLTF
V: TRBV11-1; J: TRBJ2-7; length: 13; size: .; CDR3: CASSSTSSYEQYF
V: TRBV11-1; J: TRBJ2-7; length: 14; size: .; CDR3: CASSLFRTAYEQYF
V: TRBV7-9; J: TRBJ2-5; length: 14; size: .; CDR3: CASSRTGGQETQYF
V: TRBV20-1; J: TRBJ2-1; length: 11; size: once; CDR3: CSAQLANEQFF
V: TRBV11-2; J: TRBJ1-1; length: 12; size: .; CDR3: CASSSRTAEAFF
V: TRBV11-2; J: TRBJ2-1; length: 14; size: .; CDR3: CASSADSSYNEQFF
V: TRBV10-3; J: TRBJ2-7; length: 14; size: .; CDR3: CAISEGLAGVEQYF
V: TRBV6-1; J: TRBJ1-2; length: 14; size: .; CDR3: CASSEGGPSDGYTF
V: TRBV6-6; J: TRBJ1-2; length: 13; size: .; CDR3: CASRFGQPYGYTF
V: TRBV27; J: TRBJ1-2; length: 15; size: .; CDR3: CASSLLGGGLSGYTF
V: TRBV9; J: TRBJ2-3; length: 16; size: .; CDR3: CASSPDTGPPEDTQYF
V: TRBV7-9; J: TRBJ1-1; length: 15; size: few; CDR3: CASSWTGAMNTEAFF
V: TRBV27; J: TRBJ2-7; length: 13; size: once; CDR3: CASSVSGGYEQYF
V: TRBV29-1; J: TRBJ2-3; length: 16; size: .; CDR3: CSVAPEGGLPTDTQYF
V: TRBV4-3; J: TRBJ1-4; length: 13; size: .; CDR3: CASSVRVVEKLFF
V: TRBV4-2; J: TRBJ2-1; length: 15; size: .; CDR3: CASSQGTSWDNEQFF
V: TRBV13; J: TRBJ2-7; length: 12; size: .; CDR3: CASSLGVYEQYF
V: TRBV5-6; J: TRBJ1-2; length: 11; size: .; CDR3: CASSLAAKYTF
V: TRBV6-5; J: TRBJ1-1; length: 14; size: .; CDR3: CASTSRGGVTEAFF
V: TRBV11-2; J: TRBJ2-5; length: 18; size: once; CDR3: CASSINTGLAVAQETQYF
V: TRBV6-5; J: TRBJ2-5; length: 11; size: .; CDR3: CASSYRRGQYF
V: TRBV28; J: TRBJ2-3; length: 15; size: once; CDR3: CASSLPGGRVDTQYF
V: TRBV29-1; J: TRBJ1-2; length: 11; size: .; CDR3: CSVVWGNGYTF
V: TRBV27; J: TRBJ2-1; length: 16; size: .; CDR3: CASSTSSGYTYNEQFF
V: TRBV5-1; J: TRBJ1-2; length: 14; size: once; CDR3: CASSLVRTGGGYTF
V: TRBV11-2; J: TRBJ2-7; length: 12; size: .; CDR3: CASSESSYEQYF
V: TRBV7-9; J: TRBJ2-1; length: 15; size: few; CDR3: CASSLASGRLNEQFF
V: TRBV27; J: TRBJ2-6; length: 16; size: .; CDR3: CASSLVGASGANVLTF
V: TRBV4-1; J: TRBJ1-5; length: 15; size: once; CDR3: CASSREQGANQPQHF
V: TRBV5-6; J: TRBJ2-1; length: 13; size: .; CDR3: CASSFGTFNEQFF
V: TRBV13; J: TRBJ2-6; length: 15; size: .; CDR3: CASSLSGDWANVLTF
V: TRBV9; J: TRBJ2-1; length: 16; size: .; CDR3: CASSVATREGLNEQFF
V: TRBV29-1; J: TRBJ2-7; length: 14; size: .; CDR3: CSVERGQGDYEQYF
V: TRBV30; J: TRBJ1-3; length: 16; size: once; CDR3: CAWSVLEYTSGNTIYF
V: TRBV4-1; J: TRBJ1-5; length: 14; size: .; CDR3: CASSHPDRVQPQHF
V: TRBV5-4; J: TRBJ1-2; length: 16; size: .; CDR3: CASSLSGQGVGYGYTF
V: TRBV6-5; J: TRBJ1-3; length: 15; size: .; CDR3: CASSYGRRSGNTIYF
V: TRBV5-5; J: TRBJ2-7; length: 16; size: once; CDR3: CASSLFPEQGAYEQYF
V: TRBV14; J: TRBJ2-7; length: 13; size: .; CDR3: CASSAGGAYEQYF